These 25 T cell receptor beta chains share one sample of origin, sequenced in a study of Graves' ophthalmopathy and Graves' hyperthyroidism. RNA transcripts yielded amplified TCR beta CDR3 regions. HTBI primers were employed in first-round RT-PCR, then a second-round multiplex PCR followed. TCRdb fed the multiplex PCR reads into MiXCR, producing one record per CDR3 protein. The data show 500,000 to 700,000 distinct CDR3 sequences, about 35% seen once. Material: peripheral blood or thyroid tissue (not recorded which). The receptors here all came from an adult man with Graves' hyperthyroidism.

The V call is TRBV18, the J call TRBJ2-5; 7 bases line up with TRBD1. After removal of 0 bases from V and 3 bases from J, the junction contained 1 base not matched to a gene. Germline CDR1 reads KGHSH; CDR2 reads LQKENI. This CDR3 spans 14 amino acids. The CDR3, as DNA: TGTGCCAGCTCACCACCAACAGGGGAAGAGACCCAGTACTTC. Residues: CASSPPTGEETQYF.

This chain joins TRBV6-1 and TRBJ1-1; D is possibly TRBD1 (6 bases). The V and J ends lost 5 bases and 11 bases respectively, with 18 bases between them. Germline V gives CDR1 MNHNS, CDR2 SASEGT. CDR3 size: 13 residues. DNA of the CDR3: TGTGCCAGCAGTAGAGTGGGGGCTGGAGGGGCTTTCTTT. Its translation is CASSRVGAGGAFF.

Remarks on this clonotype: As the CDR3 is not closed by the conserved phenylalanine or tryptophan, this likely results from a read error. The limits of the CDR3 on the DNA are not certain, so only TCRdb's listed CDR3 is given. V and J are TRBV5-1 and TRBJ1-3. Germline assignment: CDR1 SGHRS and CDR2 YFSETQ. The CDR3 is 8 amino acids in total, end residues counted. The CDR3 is CASSEELA.

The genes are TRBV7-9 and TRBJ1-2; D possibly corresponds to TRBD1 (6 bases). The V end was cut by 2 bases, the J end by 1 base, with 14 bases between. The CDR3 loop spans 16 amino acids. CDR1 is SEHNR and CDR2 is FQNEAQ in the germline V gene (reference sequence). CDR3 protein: CASSLMDRADNYGYTF. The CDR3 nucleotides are TGTGCCAGCAGCTTAATGGACAGAGCAGATAACTATGGCTACACCTTC.

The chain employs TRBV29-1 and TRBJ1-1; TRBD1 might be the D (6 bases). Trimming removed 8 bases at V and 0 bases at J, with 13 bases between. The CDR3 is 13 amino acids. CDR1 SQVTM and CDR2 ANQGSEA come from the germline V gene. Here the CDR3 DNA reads TGCAGCAGTCGACAGGCCCTGAACACTGAAGCTTTCTTT. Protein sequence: CSSRQALNTEAFF.

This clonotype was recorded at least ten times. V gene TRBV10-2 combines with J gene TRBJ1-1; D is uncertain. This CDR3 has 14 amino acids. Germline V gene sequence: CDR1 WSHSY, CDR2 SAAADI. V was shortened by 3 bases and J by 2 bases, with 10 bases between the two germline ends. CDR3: CASSEQHPNTEAFF. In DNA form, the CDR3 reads TGCGCCAGCAGTGAACAGCACCCCAACACTGAAGCTTTCTTT.

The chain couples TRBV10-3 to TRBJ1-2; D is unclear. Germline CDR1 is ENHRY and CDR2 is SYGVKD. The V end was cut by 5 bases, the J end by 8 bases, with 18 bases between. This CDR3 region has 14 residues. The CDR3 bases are TGTGCCATCAGTTTATCAGCAGGCTTAGGGGGCTACACCTTC. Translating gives CAISLSAGLGGYTF.

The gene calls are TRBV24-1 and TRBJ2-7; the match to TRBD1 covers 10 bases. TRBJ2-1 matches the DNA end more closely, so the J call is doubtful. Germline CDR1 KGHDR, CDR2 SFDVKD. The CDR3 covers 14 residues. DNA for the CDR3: TGTGCCACCAGTGGGGACAGGGGCTACAATGAGCAGTTCTTC. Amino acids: CATSGDRGYNEQFF.

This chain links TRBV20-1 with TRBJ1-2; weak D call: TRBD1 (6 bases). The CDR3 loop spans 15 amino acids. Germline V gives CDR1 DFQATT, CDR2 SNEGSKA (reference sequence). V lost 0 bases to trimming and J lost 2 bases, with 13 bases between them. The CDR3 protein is CSARDQRDKNYGYTF. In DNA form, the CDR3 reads TGCAGTGCTAGAGATCAAAGGGACAAGAACTATGGCTACACCTTC.

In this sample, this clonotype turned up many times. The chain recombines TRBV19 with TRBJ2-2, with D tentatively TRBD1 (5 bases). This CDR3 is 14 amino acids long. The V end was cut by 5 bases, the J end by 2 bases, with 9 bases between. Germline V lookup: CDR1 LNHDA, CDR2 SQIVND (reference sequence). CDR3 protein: CASSPQGNTGELFF. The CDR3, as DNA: TGTGCCAGTAGTCCTCAGGGAAACACCGGGGAGCTGTTTTTT.

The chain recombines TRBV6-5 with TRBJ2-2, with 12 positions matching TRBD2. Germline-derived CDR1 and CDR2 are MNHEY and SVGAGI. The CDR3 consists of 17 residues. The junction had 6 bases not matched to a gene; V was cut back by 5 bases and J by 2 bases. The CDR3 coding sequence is TGTGCCAGCAGTCCCGGGACTAGCGGGCCTAACACCGGGGAGCTGTTTTTT. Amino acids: CASSPGTSGPNTGELFF.

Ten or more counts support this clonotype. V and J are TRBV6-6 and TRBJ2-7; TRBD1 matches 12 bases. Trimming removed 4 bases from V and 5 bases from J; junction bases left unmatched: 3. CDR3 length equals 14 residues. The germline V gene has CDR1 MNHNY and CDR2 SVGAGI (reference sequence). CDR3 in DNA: TGTGCCAGCAGTTTGGGACAGGGGGCGGACGAGCAGTACTTC. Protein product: CASSLGQGADEQYF.

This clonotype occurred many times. As DNA, the CDR3 is TGCAGTGCTAGCCGGCAGGGCCCAGAGACCCAGTACTTC. Translation: CSASRQGPETQYF. The V and J genes are TRBV20-1 and TRBJ2-5; D may be TRBD1 (5 bases). Germline V lookup: CDR1 DFQATT, CDR2 SNEGSKA (reference sequence). Trimming took 3 bases from V and 4 from J, leaving 12 bases between them. The CDR3 covers 13 residues.

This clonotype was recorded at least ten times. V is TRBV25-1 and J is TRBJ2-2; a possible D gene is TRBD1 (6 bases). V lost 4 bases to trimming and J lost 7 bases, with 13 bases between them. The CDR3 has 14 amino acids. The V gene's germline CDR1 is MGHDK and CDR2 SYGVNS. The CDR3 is CASSAPGVDGELFF. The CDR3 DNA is TGTGCCAGCAGTGCCCCAGGGGTCGACGGGGAGCTGTTTTTT.

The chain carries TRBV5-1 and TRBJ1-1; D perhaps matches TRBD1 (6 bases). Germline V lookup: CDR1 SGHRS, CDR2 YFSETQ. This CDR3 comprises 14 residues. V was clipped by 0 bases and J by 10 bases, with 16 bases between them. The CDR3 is CASSLGTDMLGAFF. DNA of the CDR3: TGCGCCAGCAGCTTGGGGACAGACATGTTGGGAGCTTTCTTT.

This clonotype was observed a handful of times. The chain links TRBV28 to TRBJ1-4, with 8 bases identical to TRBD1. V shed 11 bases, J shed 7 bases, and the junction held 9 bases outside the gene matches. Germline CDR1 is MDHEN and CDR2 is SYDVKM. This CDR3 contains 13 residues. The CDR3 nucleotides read TGTGCCGGCCAAGGACAGGGAGGTGAAAAACTGTTTTTT. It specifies CAGQGQGGEKLFF.

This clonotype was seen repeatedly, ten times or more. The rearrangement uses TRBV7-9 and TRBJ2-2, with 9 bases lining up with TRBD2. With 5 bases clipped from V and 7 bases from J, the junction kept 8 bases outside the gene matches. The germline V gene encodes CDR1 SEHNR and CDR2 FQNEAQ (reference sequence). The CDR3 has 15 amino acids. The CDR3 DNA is TGTGCCAGCAGCCCCGCTAGCGGGATTGGCGGGGAGCTGTTTTTT. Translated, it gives CASSPASGIGGELFF.

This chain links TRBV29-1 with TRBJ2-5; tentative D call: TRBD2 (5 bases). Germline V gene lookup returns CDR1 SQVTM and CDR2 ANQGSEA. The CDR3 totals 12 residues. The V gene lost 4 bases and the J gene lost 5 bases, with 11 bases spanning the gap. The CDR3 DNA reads TGCAGCGTTGGGCCAACGGGGGAGACCCAGTACTTC. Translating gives CSVGPTGETQYF.

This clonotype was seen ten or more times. CDR3 DNA: TGCAGCGTTGGTGAAGCTTTCTTT. Its translation: CSVGEAFF. The chain uses TRBV29-1 and TRBJ1-1; D is ambiguous. Germline lookup yields CDR1 SQVTM and CDR2 ANQGSEA. Trimming took off 4 bases at V and 7 bases at J, with 1 base between the two ends. The length of the CDR3 is 8 residues.

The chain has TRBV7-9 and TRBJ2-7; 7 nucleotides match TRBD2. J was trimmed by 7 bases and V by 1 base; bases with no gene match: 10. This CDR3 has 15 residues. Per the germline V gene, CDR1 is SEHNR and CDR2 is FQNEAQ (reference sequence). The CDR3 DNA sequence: TGTGCCAGCAGCTTAGGCCTGAGCGGGGCTAATGAGCAGTACTTC. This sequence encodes CASSLGLSGANEQYF. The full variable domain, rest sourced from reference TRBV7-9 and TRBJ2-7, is DTGVSQNPRHKITKRGQNVTFRCDPISEHNRLYWYRQTLGQGPEFLTYFQNEAQLEKSRLLSDRFSAERPKGSFSTLEIQRTEQGDSAMYLCASSLGLSGANEQYFGPGTRLTVT.

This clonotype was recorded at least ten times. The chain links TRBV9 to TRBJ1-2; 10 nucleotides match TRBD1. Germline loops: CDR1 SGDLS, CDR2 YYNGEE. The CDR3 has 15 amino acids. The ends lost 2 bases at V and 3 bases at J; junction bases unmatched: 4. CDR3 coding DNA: TGTGCCAGCAGCGTGACCGGGACAGGGGACTATGGCTACACCTTC. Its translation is CASSVTGTGDYGYTF.

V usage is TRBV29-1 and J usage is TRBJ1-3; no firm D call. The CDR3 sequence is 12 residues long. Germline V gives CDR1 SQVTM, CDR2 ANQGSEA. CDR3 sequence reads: CTDFGSGNTIYF. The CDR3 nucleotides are TGCACCGACTTTGGATCTGGAAACACCATATATTTT. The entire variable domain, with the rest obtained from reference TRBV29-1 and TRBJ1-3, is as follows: SAVISQKPSRDICQRGTSLTIQCQVDSQVTMMFWYRQQPGQSLTLIATANQGSEATYESGFVIDKFPISRPNLTFSTLTVSNMSPEDSSIYLCTDFGSGNTIYFGEGSWLTVV.

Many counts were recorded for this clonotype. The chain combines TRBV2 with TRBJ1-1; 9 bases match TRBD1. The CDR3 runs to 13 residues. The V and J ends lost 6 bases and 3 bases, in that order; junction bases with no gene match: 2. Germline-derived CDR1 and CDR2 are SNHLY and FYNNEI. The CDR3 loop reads CASRWTGDTEAFF. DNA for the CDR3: TGTGCCAGCAGATGGACAGGGGACACTGAAGCTTTCTTT.

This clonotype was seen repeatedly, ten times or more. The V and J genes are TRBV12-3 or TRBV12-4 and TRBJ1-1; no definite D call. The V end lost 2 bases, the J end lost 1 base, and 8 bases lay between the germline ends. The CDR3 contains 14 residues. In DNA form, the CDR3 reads TGTGCCAGCAGTTTATTGTTGGGGAACACTGAAGCTTTCTTT. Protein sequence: CASSLLLGNTEAFF.

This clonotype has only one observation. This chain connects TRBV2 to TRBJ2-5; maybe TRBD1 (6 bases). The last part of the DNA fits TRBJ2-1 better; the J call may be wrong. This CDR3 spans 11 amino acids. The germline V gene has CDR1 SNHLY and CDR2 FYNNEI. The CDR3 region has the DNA TGTGCCAGCAGACAGGGCTATGAGCAGTTCTTC. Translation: CASRQGYEQFF.